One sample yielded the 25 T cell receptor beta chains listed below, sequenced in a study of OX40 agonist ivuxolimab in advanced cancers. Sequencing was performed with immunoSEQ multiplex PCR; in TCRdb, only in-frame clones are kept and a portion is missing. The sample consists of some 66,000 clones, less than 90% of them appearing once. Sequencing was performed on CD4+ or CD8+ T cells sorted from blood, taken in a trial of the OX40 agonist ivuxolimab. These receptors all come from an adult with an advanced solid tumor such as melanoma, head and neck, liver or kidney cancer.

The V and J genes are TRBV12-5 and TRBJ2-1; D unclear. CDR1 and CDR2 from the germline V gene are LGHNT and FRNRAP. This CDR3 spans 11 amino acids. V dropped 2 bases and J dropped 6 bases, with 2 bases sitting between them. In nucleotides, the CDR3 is TGTGCTAGTGGTTTGTCCAATGAGCAGTTCTTC. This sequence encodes CASGLSNEQFF.

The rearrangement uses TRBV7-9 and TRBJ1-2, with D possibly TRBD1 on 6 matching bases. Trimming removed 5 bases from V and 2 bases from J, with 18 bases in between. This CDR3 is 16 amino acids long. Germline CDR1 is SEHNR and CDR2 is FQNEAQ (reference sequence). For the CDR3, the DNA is TGTGCCAGCAGCCAAACTACAGGGATTCTAAACTATGGCTACACCTTC. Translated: CASSQTTGILNYGYTF.

The CDR3 DNA follows: TGTGCCAGCAGTTCCCCGGCCTGGGCCAACGTCCTGACTTTC. It encodes CASSSPAWANVLTF. V and J are TRBV28 and TRBJ2-6, with unresolved D. Germline V gene lookup returns CDR1 MDHEN and CDR2 SYDVKM. The V end was cut by 4 bases, the J end by 5 bases, with 9 bases between. The CDR3 covers 14 residues.

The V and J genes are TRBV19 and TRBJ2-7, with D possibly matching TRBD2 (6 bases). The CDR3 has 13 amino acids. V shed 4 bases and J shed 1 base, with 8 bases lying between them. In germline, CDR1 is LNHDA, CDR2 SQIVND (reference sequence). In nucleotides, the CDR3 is TGTGCCAGTAGTACCGGAGGGTCCTACGAGCAGTACTTC. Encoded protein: CASSTGGSYEQYF.

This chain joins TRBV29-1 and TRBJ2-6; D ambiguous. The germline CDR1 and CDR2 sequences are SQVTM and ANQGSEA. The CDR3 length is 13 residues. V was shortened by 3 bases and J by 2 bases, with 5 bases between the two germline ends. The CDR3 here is CSVDSAGANVLTF. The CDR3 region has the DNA TGCAGCGTTGACTCGGCTGGGGCCAACGTCCTGACTTTC.

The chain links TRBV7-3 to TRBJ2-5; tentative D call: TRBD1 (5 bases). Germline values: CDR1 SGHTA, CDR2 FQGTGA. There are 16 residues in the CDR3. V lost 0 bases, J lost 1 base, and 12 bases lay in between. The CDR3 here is CASSLTGRRGQETQYF. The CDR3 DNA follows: TGTGCCAGCAGCTTAACTGGCAGAAGGGGCCAAGAGACCCAGTACTTC.

The CDR3 DNA follows: TGTGCCAGCAGAATACAGGGTTTTAGCAATCAGCCCCAGCATTTT. Residues: CASRIQGFSNQPQHF. The V and J genes are TRBV6-1 and TRBJ1-5; D may be TRBD1 (6 bases). Between the trimmed V and J ends, which lost 6 bases and 0 bases, there was a span of 12 bases. The CDR3 loop spans 15 amino acids. CDR1 and CDR2 (germline): MNHNS, SASEGT.

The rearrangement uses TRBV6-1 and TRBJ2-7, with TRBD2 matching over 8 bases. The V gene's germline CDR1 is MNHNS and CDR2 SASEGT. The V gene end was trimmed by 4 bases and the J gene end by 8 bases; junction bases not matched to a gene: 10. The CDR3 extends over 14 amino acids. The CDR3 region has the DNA TGTGCCAGCAGTGCTGAGCGGGGGCCCTTCAAGCAGTACTTC. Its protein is CASSAERGPFKQYF.

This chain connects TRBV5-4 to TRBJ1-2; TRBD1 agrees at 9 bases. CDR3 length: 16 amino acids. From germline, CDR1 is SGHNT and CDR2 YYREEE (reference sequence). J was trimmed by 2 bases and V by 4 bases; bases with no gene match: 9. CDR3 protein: CASSPRQGEANYGYTF. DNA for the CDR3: TGTGCCAGCAGCCCTCGACAGGGGGAGGCCAACTATGGCTACACCTTC.

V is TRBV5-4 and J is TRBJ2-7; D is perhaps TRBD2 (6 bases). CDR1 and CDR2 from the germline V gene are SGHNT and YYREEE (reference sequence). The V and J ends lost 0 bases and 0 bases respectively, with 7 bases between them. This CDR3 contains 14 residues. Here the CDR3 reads CASSLVGSSYEQYF. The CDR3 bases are TGTGCCAGCAGCTTGGTCGGGAGCTCCTACGAGCAGTACTTC. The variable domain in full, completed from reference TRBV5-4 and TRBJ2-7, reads ETGVTQSPTHLIKTRGQQVTLRCSSQSGHNTVSWYQQALGQGPQFIFQYYREEENGRGNFPPRFSGLQFPNYSSELNVNALELDDSALYLCASSLVGSSYEQYFGPGTRLTVT.

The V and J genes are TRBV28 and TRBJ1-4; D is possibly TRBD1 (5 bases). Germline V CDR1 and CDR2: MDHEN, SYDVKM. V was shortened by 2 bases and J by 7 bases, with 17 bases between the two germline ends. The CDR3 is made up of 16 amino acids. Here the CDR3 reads CASSLPSGTGTEKLFF. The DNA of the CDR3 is TGTGCCAGCAGTTTACCTTCGGGGACGGGTACTGAAAAACTGTTTTTT.

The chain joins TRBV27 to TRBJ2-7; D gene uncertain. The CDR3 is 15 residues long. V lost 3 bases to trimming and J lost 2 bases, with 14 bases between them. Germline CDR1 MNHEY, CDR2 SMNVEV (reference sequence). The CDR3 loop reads CASSLFGTLTYEQYF. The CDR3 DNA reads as TGTGCCAGCAGTTTGTTTGGAACCCTCACCTACGAGCAGTACTTC.

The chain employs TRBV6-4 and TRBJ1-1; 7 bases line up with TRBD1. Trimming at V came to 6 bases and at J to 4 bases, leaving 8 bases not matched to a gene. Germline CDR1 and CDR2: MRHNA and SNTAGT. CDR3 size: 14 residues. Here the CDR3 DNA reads TGTGCCAGCAGGGGCGGGACAGCCTCCACTGAAGCTTTCTTT. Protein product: CASRGGTASTEAFF.

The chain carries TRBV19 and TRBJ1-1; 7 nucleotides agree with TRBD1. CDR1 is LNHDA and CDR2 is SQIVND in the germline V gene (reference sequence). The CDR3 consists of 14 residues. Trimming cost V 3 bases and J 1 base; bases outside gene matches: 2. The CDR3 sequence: CASSIAGGNTEAFF. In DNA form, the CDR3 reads TGTGCCAGTAGTATCGCAGGGGGGAACACTGAAGCTTTCTTT.

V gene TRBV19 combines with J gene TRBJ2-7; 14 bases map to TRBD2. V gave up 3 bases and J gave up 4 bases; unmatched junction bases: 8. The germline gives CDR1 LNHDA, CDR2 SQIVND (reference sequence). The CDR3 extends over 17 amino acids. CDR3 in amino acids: CASSIDRGLAGAYEQYF. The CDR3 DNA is TGTGCCAGTAGTATCGATCGGGGACTAGCGGGAGCGTACGAGCAGTACTTC.

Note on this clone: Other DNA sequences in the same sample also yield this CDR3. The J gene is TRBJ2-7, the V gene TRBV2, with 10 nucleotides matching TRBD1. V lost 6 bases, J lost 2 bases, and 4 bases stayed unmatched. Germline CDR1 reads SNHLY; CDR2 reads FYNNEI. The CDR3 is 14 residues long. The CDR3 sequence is CASSGQGEAYEQYF. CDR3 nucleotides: TGTGCCAGCAGCGGACAGGGGGAGGCCTACGAGCAGTACTTC.

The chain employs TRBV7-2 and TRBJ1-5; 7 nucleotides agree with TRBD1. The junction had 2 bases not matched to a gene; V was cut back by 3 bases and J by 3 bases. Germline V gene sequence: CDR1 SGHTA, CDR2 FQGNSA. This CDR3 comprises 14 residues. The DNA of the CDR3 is TGTGCCAGCAGCTTTACAGGGGCCAATCAGCCCCAGCATTTT. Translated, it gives CASSFTGANQPQHF.

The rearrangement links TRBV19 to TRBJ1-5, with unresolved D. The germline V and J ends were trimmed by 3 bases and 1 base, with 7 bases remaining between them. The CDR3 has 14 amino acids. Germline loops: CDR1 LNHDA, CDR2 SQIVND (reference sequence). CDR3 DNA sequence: TGTGCCAGTAGTATCCCGGAGAGCAATCAGCCCCAGCATTTT. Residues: CASSIPESNQPQHF.

CDR3 DNA sequence: TGTGCCAGCAGTTCCCCTCTGTCCGACAGGGCCTATGGCTACACCTTC. Its translation: CASSSPLSDRAYGYTF. The V and J genes are TRBV6-5 and TRBJ1-2; 7 positions agree with TRBD1. The CDR3 spans 16 residues. The germline V gene encodes CDR1 MNHEY and CDR2 SVGAGI. Trimming removed 4 bases from V and 4 bases from J; junction bases left unmatched: 12.

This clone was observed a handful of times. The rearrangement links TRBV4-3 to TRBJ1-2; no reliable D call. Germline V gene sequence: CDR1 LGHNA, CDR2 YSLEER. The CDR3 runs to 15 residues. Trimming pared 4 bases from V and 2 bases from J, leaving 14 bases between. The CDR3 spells CASSPPFSLNYGYTF. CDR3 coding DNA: TGCGCCAGCAGCCCCCCGTTCAGTTTAAACTATGGCTACACCTTC.

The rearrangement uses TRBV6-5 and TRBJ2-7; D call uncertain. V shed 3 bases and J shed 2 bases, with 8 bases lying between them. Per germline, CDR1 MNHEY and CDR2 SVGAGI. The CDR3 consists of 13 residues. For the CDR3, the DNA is TGTGCCAGCAGTTATATCTCTCCCTACGAGCAGTACTTC. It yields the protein CASSYISPYEQYF.

The CDR3 here is CASSLDNGNNQPQHF. CDR3 bases: TGTGCCAGCAGCTTAGACAACGGAAACAATCAGCCCCAGCATTTT. The J gene is TRBJ1-5, the V gene TRBV11-2; D unresolved. Deletions cut 0 bases from V and 3 bases from J, with 9 bases between. The CDR3 spans 15 residues. CDR1 and CDR2 from the germline V gene are SGHAT and FQNNGV.

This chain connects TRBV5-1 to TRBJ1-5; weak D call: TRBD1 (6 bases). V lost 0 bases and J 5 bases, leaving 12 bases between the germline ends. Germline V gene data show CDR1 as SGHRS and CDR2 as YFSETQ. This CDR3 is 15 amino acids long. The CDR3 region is CASSLVDSRDQPQHF. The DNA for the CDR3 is TGCGCCAGCAGCTTGGTGGACAGTAGAGATCAGCCCCAGCATTTT.

CDR3 bases: TGTGCCAGCTCACCTCAGGGGAGTGGCTACACCTTC. Amino acids: CASSPQGSGYTF. The V gene is TRBV18, the J gene TRBJ1-2; possibly TRBD1 for D (6 bases). V lost 3 bases and J lost 7, with 9 bases in between. Germline CDR1 reads KGHSH; CDR2 reads LQKENI. The CDR3 extends over 12 amino acids. Combining the CDR3 with reference TRBV18 and TRBJ1-2 gives the whole variable domain NAGVMQNPRHLVRRRGQEARLRCSPMKGHSHVYWYRQLPEEGLKFMVYLQKENIIDESGMPKERFSAEFPKEGPSILRIQQVVRGDSAAYFCASSPQGSGYTFGSGTRLTVV.

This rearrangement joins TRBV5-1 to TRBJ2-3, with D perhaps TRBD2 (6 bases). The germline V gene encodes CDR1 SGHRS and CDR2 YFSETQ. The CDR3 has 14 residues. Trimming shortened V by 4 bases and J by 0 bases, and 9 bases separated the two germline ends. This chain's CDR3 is CASSGGPSTDTQYF. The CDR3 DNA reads TGCGCCAGCAGCGGAGGGCCCAGCACAGATACGCAGTATTTT.